This entry concerns a single TCR beta chain. This sample was included in a study of blood T cell repertoires in COVID-19. In the study overall: Spain, Italy and the United States supplied samples that represented acute and convalescent COVID-19. Sources were T cells, B-cell-depleted T cells, or PBMCs; the material itself was cDNA or gDNA.

Original processing methods: Reference gene primers were amplified, and this amplification served to estimate nucleated cell counts. Clones were sequenced by immunoSEQ multiplex PCR, and TCRdb holds only the in-frame ones, with some missing. The D gene and trimming were derived from the DNA, and the V and J assignments and clone size from that table. This sample has approximately 300,000 clones, with around four fifths found just once. The sample comprised peripheral blood. This receptor was identified in a woman between 45 and 65 years old with acute or convalescent COVID-19.

CDR3 region: CASSENGSGTDTQYF. In DNA form, the CDR3 reads TGTGCCAGCAGTGAAAACGGGTCTGGCACAGATACGCAGTATTTT. This chain connects TRBV2 to TRBJ2-3; unclear D gene. CDR3 length equals 15 residues. In germline, CDR1 is SNHLY, CDR2 FYNNEI. V dropped 2 bases and J dropped 1 base, with 10 bases sitting between them.